This TCR beta chain derives from a study of T cell clones after liver transplantation. Study in general: Tolerance: complete withdrawal held at least one year, liver enzymes staying within twice normal. Study-level findings and limits: A larger donor-reactive than third-party decline suggested partial antigen-specific deletion.

Points on this clone: Its cognate antigen is unknown.

Generated by immunoSEQ multiplex PCR, the TCRdb table keeps only in-frame clones and is missing some. Here the sample spans about 74,000 clones, 80% being singletons. Sample: CD4+ T cells from blood, taken before liver transplant. The source is a human donor who received a liver transplant.

The CDR3 here is CASSPTPTGASGNTIYF. DNA for the CDR3: TGCGCCAGCAGCCCAACCCCCACAGGAGCCTCTGGAAACACCATATATTTT. The chain has TRBV5-1 and TRBJ1-3; TRBD1 is a possible D gene (5 bases). Germline lookup yields CDR1 SGHRS and CDR2 YFSETQ. Trimming left V 4 bases short and J 0 bases short, with 17 bases between. There are 17 residues in the CDR3. Full variable domain (rest looked up from reference TRBV5-1 and TRBJ1-3): KAGVTQTPRYLIKTRGQQVTLSCSPISGHRSVSWYQQTPGQGLQFLFEYFSETQRNKGNFPGRFSGRQFSNSRSEMNVSTLELGDSALYLCASSPTPTGASGNTIYFGEGSWLTVV.